These 9 T cell receptor beta chains came from one sample sequenced in a study of spatial heterogeneity in lung cancer. Overall study findings and caveats: Intratumoral expanded alpha and beta TCR counts were found to track tumor mutation counts.

The time point is: sample taken at primary tumor resection. These TCRs' antigens remain unknown. TCRdb re-called the 5' RACE reads through MiXCR, storing one row per CDR3 protein. The sample lists some 9,000 distinct CDR3 sequences; around 5.1% were seen once. This specimen consisted of lung tumor tissue, obtained at surgery. Source of these receptors: a female donor with early-stage non-small cell lung cancer.

This clonotype was counted at least ten times. The chain recombines TRBV28 with TRBJ2-7; perhaps D is TRBD1 or TRBD2 (6 bases each). Trimming cost V 6 bases and J 0 bases, with 24 bases left between them. The CDR3 length is 18 residues. Germline-derived CDR1 and CDR2 are MDHEN and SYDVKM. CDR3 DNA sequence: TGTGCCAGCAGATTGGGGGGCGTCTACGAGATTAGCTCCTACGAGCAGTACTTC. Its translation is CASRLGGVYEISSYEQYF.

The J gene is TRBJ2-1, the V gene TRBV5-1; 12 nucleotides line up with TRBD2. This CDR3 spans 17 amino acids. The junction had 11 bases not matched to a gene; V was cut back by 0 bases and J by 10 bases. Looked up from germline, CDR1 is SGHRS and CDR2 is YFSETQ. The CDR3 DNA sequence: TGCGCCAGCAGCTTGGGGCCCCGACTAGCGGGAGCGAAAGAGCAGTTCTTC. Translated, it gives CASSLGPRLAGAKEQFF.

This clonotype qualifies as medium-sized. The chain is built from TRBV7-2 and TRBJ2-1; D remains unclear. Germline V lookup: CDR1 SGHTA, CDR2 FQGNSA. This CDR3 has 16 amino acids. Trimming left V 2 bases short and J 6 bases short, with 17 bases between. The CDR3 loop reads CASSLMAHDSGNEQFF. The CDR3 DNA follows: TGTGCCAGCAGCTTAATGGCTCACGATTCGGGCAATGAGCAGTTCTTC.

This clonotype is large (0.1 to 1%) in the sample. The chain is built from TRBV29-1 and TRBJ2-5, with TRBD2 matching over 7 bases. Germline V gene sequence: CDR1 SQVTM, CDR2 ANQGSEA. The CDR3 runs to 15 residues. V was pared by 2 bases and J by 1 base, with 7 bases of the junction left unmatched. CDR3 region: CSVEKERDLQETQYF. The CDR3 DNA reads as TGCAGCGTTGAAAAGGAGCGGGACCTCCAAGAGACCCAGTACTTC.

This clonotype occurred many times. The chain combines TRBV4-2 with TRBJ1-5, with unresolved D. Germline V gene data show CDR1 as LGHNA and CDR2 as YNFKEQ. The CDR3 is made up of 13 amino acids. V was shortened by 2 bases and J by 5 bases, with 7 bases between the two germline ends. CDR3 residues: CASSQTGDQPQHF. CDR3 coding DNA: TGTGCCAGCAGCCAAACTGGGGATCAGCCCCAGCATTTT.

This clonotype was picked up many times. The J gene is TRBJ1-2, the V gene TRBV7-2; 7 bases fit TRBD1. Trimming cost V 1 base and J 3 bases; bases outside gene matches: 5. Per the germline V gene, CDR1 is SGHTA and CDR2 is FQGNSA. This CDR3 is built from 15 residues. The CDR3 bases are TGTGCCAGCAGCTTAGGACAGGGAAATTACTATGGCTACACCTTC. Amino acids: CASSLGQGNYYGYTF.

The rearrangement joins TRBV3-1 to TRBJ2-1, with a tentative D call TRBD2 (6 bases). The V end lost 4 bases, the J end lost 5 bases, and 15 bases lay between the germline ends. The germline CDR1 and CDR2 sequences are LGHDT and YNNKEL (reference sequence). This CDR3 is 15 amino acids long. The CDR3 nucleotides read TGTGCCAGCAGCCCCCTCGGGGGAACCAACAATGAGCAGTTCTTC. It is translated as CASSPLGGTNNEQFF.

This clonotype was observed many times. This sequence joins TRBV20-1 and TRBJ2-1; 7 bases line up with TRBD2. Germline values: CDR1 DFQATT, CDR2 SNEGSKA (reference sequence). CDR3 length equals 11 residues. V trimming: 7 bases; J trimming: 6 bases; junction bases outside the gene matches: 3. The CDR3 loop reads CSGAGVNEQFF. In DNA, the CDR3 is TGCAGTGGCGCGGGAGTCAATGAGCAGTTCTTC.

This clonotype has a count of ten or more. V is TRBV20-1 and J is TRBJ2-1; D gene ambiguous. This CDR3 has 11 residues. Trimming pared 3 bases from V and 4 bases from J, leaving 4 bases between. Germline lookup yields CDR1 DFQATT and CDR2 SNEGSKA (reference sequence). CDR3 sequence: CSASDYNEQFF. Here the CDR3 DNA reads TGCAGTGCTAGTGATTACAATGAGCAGTTCTTC.